This paragraph reports one T cell receptor (beta chain). This sample stems from a study of shared clonotypes between healthy human individuals. Study-wide context: CD4 naive cells filled three plates per donor, CD4 memory three, CD8 naive two and CD8 memory one.

Some clones are missing from TCRdb's copy, which holds only in-frame ones; the method was immunoSEQ multiplex PCR. The table records a few hundred thousand clones, about nine tenths of them present only once. The specimen was memory CD8+ T cells sorted from blood. Subset described: CD45RO+ cells pooled with CCR7-negative TemRA cells. This TCR was sampled from a man between 18 and 35 years old in good health.

Here the CDR3 DNA reads TGTGCCAGCAGTTTTCCTAGCGGGGGGGGACAAGAGACCCAGTACTTC. It translates to CASSFPSGGGQETQYF. The chain recombines TRBV28 with TRBJ2-5, with 12 bases lining up with TRBD2. V dropped 3 bases and J dropped 2; count of bases not matched to a gene: 4. This CDR3 is 16 amino acids long. The V gene's germline CDR1 is MDHEN and CDR2 SYDVKM.